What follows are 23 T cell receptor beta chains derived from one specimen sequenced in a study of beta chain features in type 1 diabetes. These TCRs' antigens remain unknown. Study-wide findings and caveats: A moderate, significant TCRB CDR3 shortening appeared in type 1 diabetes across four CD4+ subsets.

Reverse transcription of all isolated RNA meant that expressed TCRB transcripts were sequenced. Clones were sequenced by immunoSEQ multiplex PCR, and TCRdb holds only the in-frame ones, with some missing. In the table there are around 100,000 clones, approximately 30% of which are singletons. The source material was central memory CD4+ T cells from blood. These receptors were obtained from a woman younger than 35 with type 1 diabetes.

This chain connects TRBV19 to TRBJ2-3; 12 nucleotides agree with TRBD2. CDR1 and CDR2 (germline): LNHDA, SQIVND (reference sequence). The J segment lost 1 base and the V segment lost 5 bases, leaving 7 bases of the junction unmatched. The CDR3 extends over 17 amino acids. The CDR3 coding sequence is TGTGCCAGTAGTGGAATCGGACTAGCGGGGCGCACAGATACGCAGTATTTT. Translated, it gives CASSGIGLAGRTDTQYF.

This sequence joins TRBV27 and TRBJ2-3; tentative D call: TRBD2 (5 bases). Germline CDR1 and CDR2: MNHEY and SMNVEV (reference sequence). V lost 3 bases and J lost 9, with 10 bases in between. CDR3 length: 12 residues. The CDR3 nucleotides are TGTGCCAGCAGTTTCCCCCCGGGGACGCAGTATTTT. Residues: CASSFPPGTQYF.

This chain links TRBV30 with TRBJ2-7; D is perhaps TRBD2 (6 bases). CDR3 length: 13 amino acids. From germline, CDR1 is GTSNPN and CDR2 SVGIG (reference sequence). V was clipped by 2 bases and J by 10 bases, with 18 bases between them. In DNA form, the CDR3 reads TGTGCCTGGAGTAGGGAGGACCCGCGACATCAGTACTTC. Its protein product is CAWSREDPRHQYF.

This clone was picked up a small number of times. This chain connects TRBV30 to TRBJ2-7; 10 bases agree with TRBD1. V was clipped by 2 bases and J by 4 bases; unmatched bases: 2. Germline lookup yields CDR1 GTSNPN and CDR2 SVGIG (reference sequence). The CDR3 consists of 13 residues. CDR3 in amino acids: CAWSRQGAYEQYF. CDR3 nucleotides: TGTGCCTGGAGTAGACAGGGGGCTTACGAGCAGTACTTC.

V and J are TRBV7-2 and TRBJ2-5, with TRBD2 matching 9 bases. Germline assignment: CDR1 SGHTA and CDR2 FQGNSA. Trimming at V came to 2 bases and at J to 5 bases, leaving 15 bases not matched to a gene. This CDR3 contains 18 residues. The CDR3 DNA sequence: TGTGCCAGCAGCTTAACCCCTTCCGCGGGAGGGCGGGGTGAGACCCAGTACTTC. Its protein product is CASSLTPSAGGRGETQYF. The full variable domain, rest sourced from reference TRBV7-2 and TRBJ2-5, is GAGVSQSPSNKVTEKGKDVELRCDPISGHTALYWYRQSLGQGLEFLIYFQGNSAPDKSGLPSDRFSAERTGGSVSTLTIQRTQQEDSAVYLCASSLTPSAGGRGETQYFGPGTRLLVL.

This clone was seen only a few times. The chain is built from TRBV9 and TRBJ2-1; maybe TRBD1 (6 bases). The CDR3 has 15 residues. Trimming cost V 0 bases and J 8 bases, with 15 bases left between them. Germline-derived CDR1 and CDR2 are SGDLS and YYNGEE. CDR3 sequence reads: CASSVAVQGRDEQFF. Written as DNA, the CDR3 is TGTGCCAGCAGCGTAGCCGTTCAGGGGAGAGATGAGCAGTTCTTC.

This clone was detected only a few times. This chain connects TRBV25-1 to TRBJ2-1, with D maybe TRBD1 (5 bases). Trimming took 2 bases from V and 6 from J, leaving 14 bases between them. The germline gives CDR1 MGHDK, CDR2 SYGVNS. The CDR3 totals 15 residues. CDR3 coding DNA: TGTGCCAGCAGTGAAGAAAGGGGTACGGCCAATGAGCAGTTCTTC. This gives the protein CASSEERGTANEQFF.

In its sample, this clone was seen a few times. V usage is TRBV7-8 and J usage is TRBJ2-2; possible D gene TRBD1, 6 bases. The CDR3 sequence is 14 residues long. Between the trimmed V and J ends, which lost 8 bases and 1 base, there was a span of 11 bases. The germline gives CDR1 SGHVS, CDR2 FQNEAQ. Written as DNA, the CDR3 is TGTGCCAGCGTATCGACAGGGAACACCGGGGAGCTGTTTTTT. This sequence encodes CASVSTGNTGELFF. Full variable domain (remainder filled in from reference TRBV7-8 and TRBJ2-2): GAGVSQSPRYKVAKRGQDVALRCDPISGHVSLFWYQQALGQGPEFLTYFQNEAQLDKSGLPSDRFFAERPEGSVSTLKIQRTQQEDSAVYLCASVSTGNTGELFFGEGSRLTVL.

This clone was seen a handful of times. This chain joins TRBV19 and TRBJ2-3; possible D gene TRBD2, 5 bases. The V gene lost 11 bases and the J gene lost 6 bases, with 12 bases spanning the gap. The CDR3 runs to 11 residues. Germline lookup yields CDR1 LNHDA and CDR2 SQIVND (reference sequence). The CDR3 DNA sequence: TGTGCCTCCTCTCGGGGTGATACGCAGTATTTT. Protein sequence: CASSRGDTQYF.

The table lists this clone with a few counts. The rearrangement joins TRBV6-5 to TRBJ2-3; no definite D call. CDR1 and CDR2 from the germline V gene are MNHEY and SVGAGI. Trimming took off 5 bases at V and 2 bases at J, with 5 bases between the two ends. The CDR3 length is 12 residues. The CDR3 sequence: CASSADTDTQYF. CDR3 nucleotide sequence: TGTGCCAGCAGTGCGGACACAGATACGCAGTATTTT.

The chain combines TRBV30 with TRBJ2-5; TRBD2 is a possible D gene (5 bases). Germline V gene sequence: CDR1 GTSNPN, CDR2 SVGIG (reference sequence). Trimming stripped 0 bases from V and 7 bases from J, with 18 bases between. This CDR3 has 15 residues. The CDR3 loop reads CAWSVQSTVGGTQYF. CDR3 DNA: TGTGCCTGGAGTGTGCAGTCTACCGTAGGAGGGACCCAGTACTTC.

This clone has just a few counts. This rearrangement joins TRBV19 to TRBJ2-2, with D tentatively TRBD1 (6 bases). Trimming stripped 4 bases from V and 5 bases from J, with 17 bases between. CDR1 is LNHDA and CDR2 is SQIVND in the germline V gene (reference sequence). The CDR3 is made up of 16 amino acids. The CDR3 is CASSTPRGRGTGELFF. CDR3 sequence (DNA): TGTGCCAGTAGTACCCCCCGAGGCAGGGGAACCGGGGAGCTGTTTTTT.

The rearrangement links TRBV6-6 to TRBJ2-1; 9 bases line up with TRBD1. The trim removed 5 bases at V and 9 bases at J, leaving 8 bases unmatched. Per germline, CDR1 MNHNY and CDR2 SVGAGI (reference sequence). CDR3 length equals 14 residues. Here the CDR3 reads CASSLGTGMGEQFF. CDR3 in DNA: TGTGCCAGCAGTCTCGGGACAGGGATGGGTGAGCAGTTCTTC.

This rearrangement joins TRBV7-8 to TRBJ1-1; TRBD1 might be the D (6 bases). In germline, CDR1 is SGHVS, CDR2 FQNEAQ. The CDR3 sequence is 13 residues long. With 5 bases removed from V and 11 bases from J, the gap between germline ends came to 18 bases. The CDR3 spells CASSTRTDHLAFF. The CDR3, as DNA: TGTGCCAGCAGCACCAGGACAGACCATCTGGCTTTCTTT.

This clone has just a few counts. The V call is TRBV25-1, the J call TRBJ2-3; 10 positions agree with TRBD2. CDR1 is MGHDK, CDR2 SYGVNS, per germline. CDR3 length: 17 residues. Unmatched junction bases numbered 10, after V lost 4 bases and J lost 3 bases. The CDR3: CASSAYIAGGVTDTQYF. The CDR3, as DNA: TGTGCCAGCAGTGCTTATATAGCGGGAGGAGTGACAGATACGCAGTATTTT.

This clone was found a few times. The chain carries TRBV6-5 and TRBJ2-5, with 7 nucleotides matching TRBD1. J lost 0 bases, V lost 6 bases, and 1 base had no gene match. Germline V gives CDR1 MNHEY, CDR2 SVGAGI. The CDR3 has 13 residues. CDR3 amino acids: CASSRGNQETQYF. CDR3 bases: TGTGCCAGCAGCAGGGGGAACCAAGAGACCCAGTACTTC.

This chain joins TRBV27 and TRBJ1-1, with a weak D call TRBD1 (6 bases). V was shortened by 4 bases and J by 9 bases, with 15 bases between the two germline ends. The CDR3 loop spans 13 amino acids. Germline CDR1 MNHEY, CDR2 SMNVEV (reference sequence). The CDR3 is CASSWEPGQKAFF. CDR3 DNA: TGTGCCAGCAGTTGGGAACCGGGACAAAAAGCTTTCTTT.

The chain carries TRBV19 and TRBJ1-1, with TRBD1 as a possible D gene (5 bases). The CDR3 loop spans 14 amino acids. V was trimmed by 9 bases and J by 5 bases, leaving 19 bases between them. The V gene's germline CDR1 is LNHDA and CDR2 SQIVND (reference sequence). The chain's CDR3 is CASKDQGVKTEAFF. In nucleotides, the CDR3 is TGTGCCAGCAAAGACCAGGGTGTAAAGACTGAAGCTTTCTTT.

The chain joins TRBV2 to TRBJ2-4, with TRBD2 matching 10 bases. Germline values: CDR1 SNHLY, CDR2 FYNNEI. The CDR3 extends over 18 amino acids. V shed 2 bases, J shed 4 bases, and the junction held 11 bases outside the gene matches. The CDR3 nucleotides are TGTGCCAGCAGTGAAAGGCTAGCGGGAGACACTAGTAAAAACATTCAGTACTTC. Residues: CASSERLAGDTSKNIQYF. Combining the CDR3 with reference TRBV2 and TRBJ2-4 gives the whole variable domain EPEVTQTPSHQVTQMGQEVILRCVPISNHLYFYWYRQILGQKVEFLVSFYNNEISEKSEIFDDQFSVERPDGSNFTLKIRSTKLEDSAMYFCASSERLAGDTSKNIQYFGAGTRLSVL.

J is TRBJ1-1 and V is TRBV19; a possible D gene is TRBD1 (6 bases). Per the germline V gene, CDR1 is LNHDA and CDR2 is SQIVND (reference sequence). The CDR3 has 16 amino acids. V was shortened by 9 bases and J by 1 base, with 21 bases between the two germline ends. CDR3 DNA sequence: TGTGCCAGCAGACCTTACAGGGACCCCCAGAACACTGAAGCTTTCTTT. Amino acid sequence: CASRPYRDPQNTEAFF.

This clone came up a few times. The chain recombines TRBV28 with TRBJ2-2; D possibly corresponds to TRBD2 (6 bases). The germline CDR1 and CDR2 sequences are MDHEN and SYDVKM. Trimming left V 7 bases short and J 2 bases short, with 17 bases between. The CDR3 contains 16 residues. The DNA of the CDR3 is TGTGCCAGCACCCAACGTGGCGGGACCAACACCGGGGAGCTGTTTTTT. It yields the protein CASTQRGGTNTGELFF. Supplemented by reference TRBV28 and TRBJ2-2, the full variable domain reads DVKVTQSSRYLVKRTGEKVFLECVQDMDHENMFWYRQDPGLGLRLIYFSYDVKMKEKGDIPEGYSVSREKKERFSLILESASTNQTSMYLCASTQRGGTNTGELFFGEGSRLTVL.

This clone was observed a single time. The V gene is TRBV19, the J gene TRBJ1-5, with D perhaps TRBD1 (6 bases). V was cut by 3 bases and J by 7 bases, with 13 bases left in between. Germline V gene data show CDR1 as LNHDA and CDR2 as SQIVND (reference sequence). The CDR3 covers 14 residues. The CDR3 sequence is CASSMVGASQPQHF. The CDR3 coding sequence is TGTGCCAGTAGTATGGTGGGGGCAAGCCAGCCCCAGCATTTT.

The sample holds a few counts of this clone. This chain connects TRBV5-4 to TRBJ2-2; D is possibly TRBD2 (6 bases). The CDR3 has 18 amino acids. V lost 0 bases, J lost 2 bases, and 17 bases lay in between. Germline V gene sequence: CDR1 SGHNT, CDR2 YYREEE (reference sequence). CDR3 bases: TGTGCCAGCAGCTTGGGATACGGGCGGGAACAAAACACCGGGGAGCTGTTTTTT. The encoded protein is CASSLGYGREQNTGELFF.